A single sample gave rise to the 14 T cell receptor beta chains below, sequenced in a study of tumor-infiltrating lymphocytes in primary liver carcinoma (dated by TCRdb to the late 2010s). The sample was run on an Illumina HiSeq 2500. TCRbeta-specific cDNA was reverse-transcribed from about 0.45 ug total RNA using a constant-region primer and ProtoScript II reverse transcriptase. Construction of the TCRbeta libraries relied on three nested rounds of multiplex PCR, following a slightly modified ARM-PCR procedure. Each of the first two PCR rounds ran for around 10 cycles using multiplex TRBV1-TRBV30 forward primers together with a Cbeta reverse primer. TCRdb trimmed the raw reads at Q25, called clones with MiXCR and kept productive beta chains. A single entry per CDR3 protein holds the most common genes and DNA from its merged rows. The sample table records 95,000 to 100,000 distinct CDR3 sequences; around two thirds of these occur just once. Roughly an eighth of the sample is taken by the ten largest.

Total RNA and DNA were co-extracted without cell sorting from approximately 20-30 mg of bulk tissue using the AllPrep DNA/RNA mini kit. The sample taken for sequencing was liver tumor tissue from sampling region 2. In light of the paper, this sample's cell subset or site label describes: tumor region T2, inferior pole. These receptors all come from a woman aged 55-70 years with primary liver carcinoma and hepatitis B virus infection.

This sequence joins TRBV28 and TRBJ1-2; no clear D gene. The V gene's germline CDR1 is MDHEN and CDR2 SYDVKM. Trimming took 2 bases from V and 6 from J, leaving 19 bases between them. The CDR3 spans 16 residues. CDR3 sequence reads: CASSLSSAAGLNGYTF. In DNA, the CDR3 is TGTGCCAGCAGTTTAAGTTCCGCGGCAGGCTTGAATGGCTACACCTTC.

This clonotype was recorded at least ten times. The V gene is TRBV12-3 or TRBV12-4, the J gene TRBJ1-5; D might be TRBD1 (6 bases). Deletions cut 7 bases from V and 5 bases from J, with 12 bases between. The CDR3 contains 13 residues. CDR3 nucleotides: TGTGCCAGCACCGACAGGACAGATCAGCCCCAGCATTTT. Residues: CASTDRTDQPQHF.

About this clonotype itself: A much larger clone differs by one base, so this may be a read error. The CDR3 here is CASSFGGVGDTQYF. Here the CDR3 DNA reads TGCGCCAGCAGCTTCGGAGGAGTAGGAGATACGCAGTATTTT. This chain uses TRBV5-1 with TRBJ2-3; D may be TRBD2 (5 bases). V was clipped by 2 bases and J by 5 bases, with 12 bases between them. This CDR3 spans 14 amino acids. Looked up from germline, CDR1 is SGHRS and CDR2 is YFSETQ. Supplemented by reference TRBV5-1 and TRBJ2-3, the full variable domain reads KAGVTQTPRYLIKTRGQQVTLSCSPISGHRSVSWYQQTPGQGLQFLFEYFSETQRNKGNFPGRFSGRQFSNSRSEMNVSTLELGDSALYLCASSFGGVGDTQYFGPGTRLTVL.

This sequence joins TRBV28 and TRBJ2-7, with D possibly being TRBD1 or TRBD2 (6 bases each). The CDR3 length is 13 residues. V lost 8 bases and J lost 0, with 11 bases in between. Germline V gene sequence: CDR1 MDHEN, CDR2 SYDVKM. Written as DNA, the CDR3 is TGTGCCAGCGGAGAGGGGGGCTCCTACGAGCAGTACTTC. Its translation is CASGEGGSYEQYF. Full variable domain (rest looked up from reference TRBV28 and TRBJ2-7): DVKVTQSSRYLVKRTGEKVFLECVQDMDHENMFWYRQDPGLGLRLIYFSYDVKMKEKGDIPEGYSVSREKKERFSLILESASTNQTSMYLCASGEGGSYEQYFGPGTRLTVT.

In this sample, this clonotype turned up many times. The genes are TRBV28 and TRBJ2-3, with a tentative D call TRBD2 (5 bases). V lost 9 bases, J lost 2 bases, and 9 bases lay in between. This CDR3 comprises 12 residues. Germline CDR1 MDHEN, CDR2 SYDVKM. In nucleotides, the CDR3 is TGTGCCAGTACGGGATCCACAGATACGCAGTATTTT. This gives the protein CASTGSTDTQYF. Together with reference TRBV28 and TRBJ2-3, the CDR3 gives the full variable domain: DVKVTQSSRYLVKRTGEKVFLECVQDMDHENMFWYRQDPGLGLRLIYFSYDVKMKEKGDIPEGYSVSREKKERFSLILESASTNQTSMYLCASTGSTDTQYFGPGTRLTVL.

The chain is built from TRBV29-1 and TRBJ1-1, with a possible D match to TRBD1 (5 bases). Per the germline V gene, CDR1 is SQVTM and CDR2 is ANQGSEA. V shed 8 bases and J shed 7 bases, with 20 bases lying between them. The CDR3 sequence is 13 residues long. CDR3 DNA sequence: TGCAGCTGCGGCCAGGGCCGGAAGAGTGAAGCTTTCTTT. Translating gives CSCGQGRKSEAFF.

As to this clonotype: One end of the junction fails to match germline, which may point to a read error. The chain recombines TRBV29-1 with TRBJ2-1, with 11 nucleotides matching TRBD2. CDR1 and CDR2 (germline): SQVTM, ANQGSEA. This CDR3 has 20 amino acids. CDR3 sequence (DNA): TGTAGCGTTGAAGAAATCCCACTACTAGCGGGAGAAAGAGTGAACAATGAGCACTTCTTC. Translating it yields CSVEEIPLLAGERVNNEHFF.

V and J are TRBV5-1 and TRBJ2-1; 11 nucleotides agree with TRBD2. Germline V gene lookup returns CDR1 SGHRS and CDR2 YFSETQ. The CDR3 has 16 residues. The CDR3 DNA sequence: TGCACCATCAGCTTGTCGACTAGCGGGGACGGTACTGAGCAGTTCTTC. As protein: CTISLSTSGDGTEQFF.

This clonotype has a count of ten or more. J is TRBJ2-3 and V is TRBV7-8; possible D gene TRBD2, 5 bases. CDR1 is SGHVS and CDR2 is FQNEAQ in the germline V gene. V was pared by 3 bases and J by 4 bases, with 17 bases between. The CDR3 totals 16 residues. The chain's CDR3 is CASSFKRSILADTQYF. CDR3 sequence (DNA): TGTGCCAGCAGCTTCAAGCGGTCTATTCTGGCAGATACGCAGTATTTT. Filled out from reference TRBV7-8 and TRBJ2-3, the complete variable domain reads GAGVSQSPRYKVAKRGQDVALRCDPISGHVSLFWYQQALGQGPEFLTYFQNEAQLDKSGLPSDRFFAERPEGSVSTLKIQRTQQEDSAVYLCASSFKRSILADTQYFGPGTRLTVL.

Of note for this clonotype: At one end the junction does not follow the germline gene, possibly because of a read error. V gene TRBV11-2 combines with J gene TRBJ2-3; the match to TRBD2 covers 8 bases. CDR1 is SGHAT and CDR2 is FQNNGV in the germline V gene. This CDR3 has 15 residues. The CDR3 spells CTRSSGLVGPDTQYF. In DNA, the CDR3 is TGTACCAGGAGCTCGGGACTAGTGGGACCAGATACGCAGTATTTT.

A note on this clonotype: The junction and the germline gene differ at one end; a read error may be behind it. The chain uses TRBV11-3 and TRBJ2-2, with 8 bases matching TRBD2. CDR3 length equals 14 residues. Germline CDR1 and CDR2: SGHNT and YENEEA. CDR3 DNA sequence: TGTGCCAGCGGTGCGGGGGGACCGAACGAGGAACTGGTTTTT. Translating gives CASGAGGPNEELVF. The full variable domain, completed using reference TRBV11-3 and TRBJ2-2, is EAGVVQSPRYKIIEKKQPVAFWCNPISGHNTLYWYLQNLGQGPELLIRYENEEAVDDSQLPKDRFSAERLKGVDSTLKIQPAELGDSAVYLCASGAGGPNEELVFGEGSRLTVL.

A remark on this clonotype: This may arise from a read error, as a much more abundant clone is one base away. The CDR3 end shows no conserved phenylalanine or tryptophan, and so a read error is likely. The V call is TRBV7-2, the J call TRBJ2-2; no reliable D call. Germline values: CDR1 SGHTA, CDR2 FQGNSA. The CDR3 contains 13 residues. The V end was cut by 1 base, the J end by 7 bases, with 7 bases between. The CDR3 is CASSLEVHGELFC. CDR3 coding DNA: TGTGCCAGCAGCTTAGAAGTTCACGGGGAGCTGTTTTGT.

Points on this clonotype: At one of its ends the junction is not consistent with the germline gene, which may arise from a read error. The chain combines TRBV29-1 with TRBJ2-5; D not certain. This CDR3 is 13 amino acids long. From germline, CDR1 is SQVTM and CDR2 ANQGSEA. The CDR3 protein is CSAAGLLQEAHYF. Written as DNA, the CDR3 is TGCAGCGCCGCTGGGCTTCTACAAGAGGCCCATTACTTC.

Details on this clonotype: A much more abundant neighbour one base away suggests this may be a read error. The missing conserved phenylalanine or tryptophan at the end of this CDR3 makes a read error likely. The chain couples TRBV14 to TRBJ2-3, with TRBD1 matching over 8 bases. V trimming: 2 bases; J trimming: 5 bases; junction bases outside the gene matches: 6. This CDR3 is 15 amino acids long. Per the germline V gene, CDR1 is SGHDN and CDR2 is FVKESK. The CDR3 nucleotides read TGTGCCAGCAGCCAAAGACAGGGGTTCGGAGATACGCAGTATTCT. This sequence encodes CASSQRQGFGDTQYS.